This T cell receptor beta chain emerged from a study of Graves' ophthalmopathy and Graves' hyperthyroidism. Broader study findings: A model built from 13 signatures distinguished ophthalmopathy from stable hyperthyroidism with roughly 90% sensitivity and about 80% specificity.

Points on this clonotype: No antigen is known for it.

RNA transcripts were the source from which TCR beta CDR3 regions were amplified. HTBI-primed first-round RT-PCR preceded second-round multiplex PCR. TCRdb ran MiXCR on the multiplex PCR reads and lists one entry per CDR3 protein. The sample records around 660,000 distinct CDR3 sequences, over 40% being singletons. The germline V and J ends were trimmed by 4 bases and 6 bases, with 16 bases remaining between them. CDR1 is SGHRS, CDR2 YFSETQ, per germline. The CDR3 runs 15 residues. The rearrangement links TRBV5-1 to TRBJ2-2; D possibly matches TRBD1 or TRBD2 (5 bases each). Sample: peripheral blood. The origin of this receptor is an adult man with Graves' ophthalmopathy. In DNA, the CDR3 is TGCGCCAGCAGCCTGGACGGGGCCCTCGCCGGGGAGCTGTTTTTT. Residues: CASSLDGALAGELFF.